This T cell receptor (beta chain) was identified during a study of CD8+ T cells in alopecia areata. The table lists this clone with a count of one. Sequencing templates came from extracted RNA that was reverse transcribed into cDNA. The method was immunoSEQ multiplex PCR; TCRdb's version includes in-frame clones alone and lacks a portion of them. The sample has roughly 210,000 clones; approximately 47% are singletons. Treatment indicated: oral pan-JAK inhibitor, 5-10 mg twice daily. Researchers gathered lesional scalp punch biopsies and peripheral blood from patients with alopecia areata. Trimming removed 3 bases at V and 7 bases at J, with 15 bases between. The germline V gene has CDR1 MNHNS and CDR2 SASEGT. This CDR3 has 14 amino acids.

Sequencing used CD4+ T cells sorted from blood, obtained at roughly week 38, from a patient treated with tofacitinib. The receptor was derived from a human donor with alopecia areata. V and J are TRBV6-1 and TRBJ1-2, with TRBD1 as a possible D gene (6 bases). CDR3 coding DNA: TGTGCCAGCAGTGATGCACAGGGAGGTAGTGGCTACACCTTC. Encoded protein: CASSDAQGGSGYTF.